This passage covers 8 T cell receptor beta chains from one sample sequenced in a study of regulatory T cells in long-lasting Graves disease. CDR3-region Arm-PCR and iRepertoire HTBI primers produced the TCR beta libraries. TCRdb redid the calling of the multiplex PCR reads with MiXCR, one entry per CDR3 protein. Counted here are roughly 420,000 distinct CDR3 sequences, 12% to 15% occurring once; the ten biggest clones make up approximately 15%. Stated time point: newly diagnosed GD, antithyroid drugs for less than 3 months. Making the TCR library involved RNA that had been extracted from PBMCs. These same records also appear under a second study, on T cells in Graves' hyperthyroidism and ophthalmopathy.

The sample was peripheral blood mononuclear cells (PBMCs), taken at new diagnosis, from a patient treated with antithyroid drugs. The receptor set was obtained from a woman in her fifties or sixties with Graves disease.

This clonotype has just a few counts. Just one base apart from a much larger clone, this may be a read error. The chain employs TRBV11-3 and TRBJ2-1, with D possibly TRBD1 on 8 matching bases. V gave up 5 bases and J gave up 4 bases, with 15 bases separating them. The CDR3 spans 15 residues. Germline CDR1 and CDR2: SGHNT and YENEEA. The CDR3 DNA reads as TGTGCCAGCAGCCCCGACAGGGGACTATACAATGAGCAGTTCTTC. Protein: CASSPDRGLYNEQFF.

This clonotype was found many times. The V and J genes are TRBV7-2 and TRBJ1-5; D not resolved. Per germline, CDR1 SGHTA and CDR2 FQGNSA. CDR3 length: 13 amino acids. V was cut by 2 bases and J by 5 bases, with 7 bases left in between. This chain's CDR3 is CASSLNTYQPQHF. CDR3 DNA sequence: TGTGCCAGCAGCTTAAATACGTATCAGCCCCAGCATTTT.

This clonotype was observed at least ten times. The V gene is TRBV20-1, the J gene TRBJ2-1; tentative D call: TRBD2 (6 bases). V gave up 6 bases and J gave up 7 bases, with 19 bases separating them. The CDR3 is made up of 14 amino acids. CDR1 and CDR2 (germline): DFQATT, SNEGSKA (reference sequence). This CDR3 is CSATGTDYSNEQFF. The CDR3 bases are TGCAGTGCGACCGGGACTGACTACTCAAATGAGCAGTTCTTC.

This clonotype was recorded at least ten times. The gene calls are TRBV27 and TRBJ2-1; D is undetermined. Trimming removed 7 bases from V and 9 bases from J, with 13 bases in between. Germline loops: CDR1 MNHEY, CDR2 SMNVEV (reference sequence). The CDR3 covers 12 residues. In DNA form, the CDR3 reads TGTGCCAGCACACCCCGTGGCGGTGAGCAGTTCTTC. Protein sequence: CASTPRGGEQFF.

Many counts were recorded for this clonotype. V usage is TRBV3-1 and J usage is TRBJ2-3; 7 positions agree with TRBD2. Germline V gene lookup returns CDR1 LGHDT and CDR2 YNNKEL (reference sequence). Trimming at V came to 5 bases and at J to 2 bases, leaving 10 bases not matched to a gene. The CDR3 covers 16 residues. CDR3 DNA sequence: TGTGCCAGCAGCAAAATAGCGGGTCCACTCACAGATACGCAGTATTTT. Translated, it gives CASSKIAGPLTDTQYF.

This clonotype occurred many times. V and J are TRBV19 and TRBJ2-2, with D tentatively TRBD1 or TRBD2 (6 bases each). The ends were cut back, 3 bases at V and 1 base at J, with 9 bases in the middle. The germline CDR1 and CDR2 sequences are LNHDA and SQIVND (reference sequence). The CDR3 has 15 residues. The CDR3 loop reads CASSIGGLNTGELFF. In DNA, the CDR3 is TGTGCCAGTAGTATTGGGGGGCTGAACACCGGGGAGCTGTTTTTT.

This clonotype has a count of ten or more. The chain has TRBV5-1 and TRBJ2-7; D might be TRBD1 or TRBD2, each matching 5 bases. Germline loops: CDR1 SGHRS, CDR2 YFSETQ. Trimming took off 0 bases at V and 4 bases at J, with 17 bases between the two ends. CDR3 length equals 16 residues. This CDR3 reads CASSLGTWGSWYEQYF. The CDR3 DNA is TGCGCCAGCAGCTTGGGTACGTGGGGGTCTTGGTACGAGCAGTACTTC.

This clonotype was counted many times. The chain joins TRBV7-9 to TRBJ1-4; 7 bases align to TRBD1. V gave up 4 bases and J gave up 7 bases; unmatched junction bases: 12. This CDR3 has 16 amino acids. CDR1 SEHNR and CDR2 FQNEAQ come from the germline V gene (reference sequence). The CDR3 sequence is CASSSGGGSGREKLFF. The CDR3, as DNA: TGTGCCAGCAGCTCCGGAGGGGGCTCGGGGCGTGAAAAACTGTTTTTT.